The 15 T cell receptor beta chains given below trace back to one sample, sequenced in a study of cytomegalovirus exposure and HLA in healthy donors. The PCR contained 60 Vbeta and 13 Jbeta primers. Profiled with immunoSEQ multiplex PCR; TCRdb holds only in-frame clones, not every one. The sample gives over 150,000 clones, 80% to 90% of which show up once; 4.8% is in the top ten. Sequencing used PBMCs. The receptors were sampled from a girl aged 10-17 years in good health and CMV-seropositive.

The genes are TRBV9 and TRBJ2-2; TRBD2 matches at 8 bases. This CDR3 spans 17 amino acids. Germline V gene sequence: CDR1 SGDLS, CDR2 YYNGEE. V dropped 1 base and J dropped 7; count of bases not matched to a gene: 12. As DNA, the CDR3 is TGTGCCAGCAGCGTATCCCTTAAAGCGGGGGTCGGCGGGGAGCTGTTTTTT. This gives the protein CASSVSLKAGVGGELFF.

The sample holds one count of this clone. This chain uses TRBV27 with TRBJ2-2; 10 nucleotides line up with TRBD2. Trimming removed 7 bases from V and 6 bases from J; junction bases left unmatched: 11. The CDR3 is 16 residues long. Germline V lookup: CDR1 MNHEY, CDR2 SMNVEV (reference sequence). Written as DNA, the CDR3 is TGTGCCAGCACCCCGCGAGCGGGGGGGCTCGCCGGGGAGCTGTTTTTT. It is translated as CASTPRAGGLAGELFF.

Concerning this clone: One end of the junction is discordant with germline, which a read error may explain. The chain couples TRBV7-7 to TRBJ1-1; D unclear. The CDR3 is made up of 13 amino acids. CDR1 and CDR2 (germline): SSHAT, FNYEAQ (reference sequence). The CDR3 sequence is CASSFSAGTEAFF. In nucleotides, the CDR3 is TGTGCTAGCAGCTTCTCGGCAGGCACTGAAGCTTTCTTT.

V and J are TRBV4-2 and TRBJ2-3; 14 bases agree with TRBD2. V lost 0 bases and J lost 6; bases outside the gene matches: 5. Germline V gives CDR1 LGHNA, CDR2 YNFKEQ. The CDR3 has 17 amino acids. CDR3 region: CASSQDRLAGGQDTQYF. CDR3 in DNA: TGTGCCAGCAGCCAAGATCGACTAGCGGGGGGGCAGGATACGCAGTATTTT.

This clone was recorded a few times. This chain joins TRBV19 and TRBJ1-2; D unresolved. The ends were cut back, 7 bases at V and 7 bases at J, with 25 bases in the middle. Germline values: CDR1 LNHDA, CDR2 SQIVND (reference sequence). There are 16 residues in the CDR3. The CDR3 sequence: CASKKGREGLGPGYTF. CDR3 nucleotide sequence: TGTGCCAGTAAAAAAGGGAGAGAAGGCTTAGGACCTGGCTACACCTTC.

CDR3 protein: CASSLETSLTYNEQFF. CDR3 DNA: TGTGCCAGCAGCTTAGAAACTAGCCTTACCTACAATGAGCAGTTCTTC. The V gene is TRBV7-6, the J gene TRBJ2-1; the D gene is possibly TRBD2 (6 bases). With 1 base removed from V and 2 bases from J, the gap between germline ends came to 12 bases. The CDR3 runs to 16 residues. Per the germline V gene, CDR1 is SGHVS and CDR2 is FNYEAQ.

The J gene is TRBJ2-3, the V gene TRBV5-1; 11 bases are shared with TRBD2. Germline CDR1 is SGHRS and CDR2 is YFSETQ. Trimming removed 5 bases from V and 6 bases from J; junction bases left unmatched: 2. This CDR3 comprises 13 residues. The DNA for the CDR3 is TGCGCCAGCAGGGCTAGCGGGGGGGATACGCAGTATTTT. Amino acid sequence: CASRASGGDTQYF. Full variable domain (rest looked up from reference TRBV5-1 and TRBJ2-3): KAGVTQTPRYLIKTRGQQVTLSCSPISGHRSVSWYQQTPGQGLQFLFEYFSETQRNKGNFPGRFSGRQFSNSRSEMNVSTLELGDSALYLCASRASGGDTQYFGPGTRLTVL.

This chain uses TRBV9 with TRBJ1-6; D gene unclear. Germline CDR1 SGDLS, CDR2 YYNGEE. This CDR3 region has 14 residues. Trimming took off 4 bases at V and 9 bases at J, with 14 bases between the two ends. Written as DNA, the CDR3 is TGTGCCAGCAGCCCTCCGAGTGTCGGTTCACCCCTCCACTTT. Translated: CASSPPSVGSPLHF.

This clone was seen only a few times. The CDR3 loop reads CASGPEAGNEQYF. CDR3 bases: TGTGCCAGCGGCCCAGAGGCGGGCAACGAGCAGTACTTC. The chain has TRBV6-1 and TRBJ2-7, with D perhaps TRBD2 (5 bases). This CDR3 is built from 13 residues. Per germline, CDR1 MNHNS and CDR2 SASEGT. The ends were cut back, 8 bases at V and 5 bases at J, with 16 bases in the middle.

V and J are TRBV11-1 and TRBJ1-2; D is uncertain. V was clipped by 5 bases and J by 4 bases, with 17 bases between them. The CDR3 is made up of 15 amino acids. Germline CDR1 SGHAT, CDR2 FQDESV (reference sequence). CDR3 sequence: CASSNAGGRIYGYTF. Written as DNA, the CDR3 is TGTGCCAGCAGCAATGCGGGAGGACGGATCTATGGCTACACCTTC.

The chain combines TRBV13 with TRBJ1-1; 7 positions agree with TRBD1. V shed 5 bases, J shed 7 bases, and the junction held 7 bases outside the gene matches. The V gene's germline CDR1 is PRHDT and CDR2 FYEKMQ (reference sequence). The CDR3 has 13 residues. CDR3 in amino acids: CASSPTGTYEAFF. The CDR3 region has the DNA TGTGCCAGCAGCCCGACAGGGACTTATGAAGCTTTCTTT. Full variable domain (rest looked up from reference TRBV13 and TRBJ1-1): AAGVIQSPRHLIKEKRETATLKCYPIPRHDTVYWYQQGPGQDPQFLISFYEKMQSDKGSIPDRFSAQQFSDYHSELNMSSLELGDSALYFCASSPTGTYEAFFGQGTRLTVV.

This clone turned up a few times. The chain couples TRBV7-9 to TRBJ2-7, with D possibly being TRBD1 (6 bases). Trimming took off 5 bases at V and 5 bases at J, with 16 bases between the two ends. Germline V gene data show CDR1 as SEHNR and CDR2 as FQNEAQ (reference sequence). This CDR3 has 14 residues. CDR3 DNA sequence: TGTGCCAGCAGCCCCCGGGACAACCGGGACGAGCAGTACTTC. Protein: CASSPRDNRDEQYF.

This clone was seen a few times. The chain is built from TRBV18 and TRBJ1-4; TRBD1 matches 8 bases. V dropped 2 bases and J dropped 6; count of bases not matched to a gene: 5. CDR3 length: 15 amino acids. Germline lookup yields CDR1 KGHSH and CDR2 LQKENI. CDR3 residues: CASSPRGQEYEKLFF. The CDR3 DNA sequence: TGTGCCAGCTCACCAAGGGGACAGGAGTATGAAAAACTGTTTTTT.

CDR3 protein: CASSSYPGGPPNEQYF. In nucleotides, the CDR3 is TGTGCCAGCAGCTCGTACCCGGGTGGCCCCCCTAACGAGCAGTACTTC. V and J are TRBV7-9 and TRBJ2-7; D remains unclear. Per the germline V gene, CDR1 is SEHNR and CDR2 is FQNEAQ (reference sequence). This CDR3 is built from 16 residues. V was shortened by 4 bases and J by 5 bases, with 21 bases between the two germline ends.

The V gene is TRBV4-2, the J gene TRBJ2-3; 8 bases fit TRBD2. This CDR3 has 16 amino acids. V was clipped by 5 bases and J by 3 bases; unmatched bases: 10. Germline CDR1 reads LGHNA; CDR2 reads YNFKEQ. The chain's CDR3 is CASSARDSGVTDTQYF. The CDR3, as DNA: TGTGCCAGCAGCGCACGAGATAGCGGGGTGACAGATACGCAGTATTTT.